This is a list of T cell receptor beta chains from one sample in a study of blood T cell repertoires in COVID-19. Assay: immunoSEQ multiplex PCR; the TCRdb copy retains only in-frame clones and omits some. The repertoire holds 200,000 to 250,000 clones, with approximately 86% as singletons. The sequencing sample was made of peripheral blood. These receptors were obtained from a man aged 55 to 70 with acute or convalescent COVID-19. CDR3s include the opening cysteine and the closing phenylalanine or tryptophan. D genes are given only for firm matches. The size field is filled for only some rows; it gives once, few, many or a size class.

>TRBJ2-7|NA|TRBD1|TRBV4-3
CASSQESQGAVEQYF
TGCGCCAGCAGCCAAGAGAGTCAGGGGGCGGTCGAGCAGTACTTC
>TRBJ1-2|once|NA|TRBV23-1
CASSHPQGTYGYTF
TGCGCCAGCAGTCATCCACAGGGAACCTATGGCTACACCTTC
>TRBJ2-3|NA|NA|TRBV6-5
CASRNTGPLDTQYF
TGTGCCAGCAGGAACACAGGGCCCCTAGATACGCAGTATTTT
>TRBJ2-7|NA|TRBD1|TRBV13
CASSQRTGVHEQYF
TGTGCCAGCAGCCAGAGGACAGGGGTCCACGAGCAGTACTTC
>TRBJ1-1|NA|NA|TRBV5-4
CASSSKKRTGMNTEAFF
TGTGCCAGCAGCTCGAAGAAACGGACGGGGATGAACACTGAAGCTTTCTTT
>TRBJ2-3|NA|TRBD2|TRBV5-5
CASSPIAGGRPDTQYF
TGTGCCAGCAGCCCAATAGCGGGGGGGCGCCCAGATACGCAGTATTTT
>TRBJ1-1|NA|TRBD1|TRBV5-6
CASSLGDSIQYTEAFF
TGTGCCAGCAGCTTAGGGGACAGCATCCAGTACACTGAAGCTTTCTTT
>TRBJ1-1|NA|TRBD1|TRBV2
CASTVDRANTEAFF
TGTGCCAGCACCGTAGACAGGGCGAACACTGAAGCTTTCTTT
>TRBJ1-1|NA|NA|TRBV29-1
CSVGSQGLGAFF
TGCAGCGTTGGCTCACAGGGCTTGGGAGCTTTCTTT
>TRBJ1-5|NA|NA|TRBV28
CASSPYTVSPNQPQHF
TGTGCCAGCAGTCCATATACAGTTTCTCCCAATCAGCCCCAGCATTTT
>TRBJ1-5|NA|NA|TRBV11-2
CASSLGEGHHSNQPQHF
TGTGCCAGCAGCTTAGGGGAGGGCCACCATAGCAATCAGCCCCAGCATTTT
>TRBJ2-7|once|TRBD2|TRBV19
CASSRAGGWYEQYF
TGTGCCAGTAGTCGAGCGGGGGGGTGGTACGAGCAGTACTTC
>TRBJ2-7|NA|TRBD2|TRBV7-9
CASSGLKRGTQAYEQYF
TGTGCCAGCAGCGGATTAAAGCGGGGGACCCAAGCCTACGAGCAGTACTTC
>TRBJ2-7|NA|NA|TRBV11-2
CASSPAGAYEQYF
TGTGCCAGCAGCCCCGCAGGGGCCTACGAGCAGTACTTC
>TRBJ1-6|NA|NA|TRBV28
CASRSTGTASYNSPLHF
TGTGCCAGCAGATCCACAGGAACTGCCTCCTATAATTCACCCCTCCACTTT
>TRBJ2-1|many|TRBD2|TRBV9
CASSKSGVNEQFF
TGTGCCAGCAGCAAAAGCGGGGTAAATGAGCAGTTCTTC
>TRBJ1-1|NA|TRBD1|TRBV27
CASSFRGTEAFF
TGTGCCAGCAGCTTCAGGGGGACTGAAGCTTTCTTT
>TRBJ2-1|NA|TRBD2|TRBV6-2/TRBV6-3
CASSYPRLAGINEQFF
TGTGCCAGCAGTTACCCCCGACTAGCGGGGATCAATGAGCAGTTCTTC
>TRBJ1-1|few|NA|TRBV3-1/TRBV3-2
CASSQQREAFF
TGTGCCAGCAGCCAACAACGGGAAGCTTTCTTT
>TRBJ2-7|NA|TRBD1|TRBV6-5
CASRMPGQGYEQYF
TGTGCCAGCAGAATGCCGGGACAGGGGTACGAGCAGTACTTC
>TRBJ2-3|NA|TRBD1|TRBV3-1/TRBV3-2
CASSLRDRAFDTQYF
TGTGCCAGCAGCCTCCGGGACAGGGCTTTCGATACGCAGTATTTT
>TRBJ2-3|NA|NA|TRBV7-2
CASRPWTSVDTQYF
TGTGCCAGCAGGCCGTGGACTTCGGTTGATACGCAGTATTTT
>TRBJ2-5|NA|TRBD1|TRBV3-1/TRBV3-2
CASSHWPGQGYETQYF
TGTGCCAGCAGCCACTGGCCGGGACAGGGATACGAGACCCAGTACTTC
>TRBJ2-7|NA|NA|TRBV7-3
CASSTTQGPREQYF
TGTGCCAGCAGCACAACCCAGGGGCCTCGCGAGCAGTACTTC
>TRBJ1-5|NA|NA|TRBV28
CATKMRLGQPQHF
TGTGCCACAAAGATGAGGCTCGGTCAGCCCCAGCATTTT
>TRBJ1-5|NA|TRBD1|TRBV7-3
CASRAIPTGNQPQHF
TGTGCCAGCAGGGCCATCCCGACAGGGAACCAGCCCCAGCATTTT
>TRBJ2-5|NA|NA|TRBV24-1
CATSAPLEETQYF
TGTGCCACCAGCGCGCCATTGGAGGAGACCCAGTACTTC
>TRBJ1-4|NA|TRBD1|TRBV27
CASSLSSGGWGREKLFF
TGTGCCAGCAGTTTATCGTCAGGGGGTTGGGGGAGAGAAAAACTGTTTTTT
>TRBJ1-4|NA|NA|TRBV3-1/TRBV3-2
CASRLGGATNEKLFF
TGTGCCAGCAGGCTAGGGGGTGCAACTAATGAAAAACTGTTTTTT
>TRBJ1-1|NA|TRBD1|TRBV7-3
CASSPKTGRTEAFF
TGTGCCAGCAGCCCCAAGACAGGGCGCACTGAAGCTTTCTTT
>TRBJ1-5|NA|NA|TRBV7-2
CASKQIGGSNQPQHF
TGTGCCAGCAAACAGATCGGGGGGAGCAATCAGCCCCAGCATTTT
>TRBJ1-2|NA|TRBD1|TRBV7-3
CASSRIQGEDGYTF
TGTGCCAGCAGCAGGATACAGGGGGAAGATGGCTACACCTTC
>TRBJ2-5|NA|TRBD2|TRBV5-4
CASSLDLAGGTSETQYF
TGTGCCAGCAGCTTGGACCTAGCGGGGGGGACGTCGGAGACCCAGTACTTC
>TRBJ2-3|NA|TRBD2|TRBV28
CASRSGGLAGGRVTQYF
TGTGCCAGCAGATCCGGCGGACTAGCGGGGGGGCGAGTTACGCAGTATTTT
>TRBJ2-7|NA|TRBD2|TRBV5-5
CASSARREAVYEQYF
TGTGCCAGCAGCGCCCGGCGGGAGGCGGTCTACGAGCAGTACTTC
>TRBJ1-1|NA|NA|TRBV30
CAWSVRRAKNTEAFF
TGTGCCTGGAGTGTACGGCGGGCTAAGAACACTGAAGCTTTCTTT
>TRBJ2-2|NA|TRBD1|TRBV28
CASSPGQGGRGELFF
TGTGCCAGCAGCCCGGGACAGGGCGGGCGGGGGGAGCTGTTTTTT
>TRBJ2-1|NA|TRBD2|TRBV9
CASRKGTSGGVSDNEQFF
TGTGCCAGCAGAAAGGGGACTAGCGGCGGGGTTTCGGACAATGAGCAGTTCTTC
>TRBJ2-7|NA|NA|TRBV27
CASRRKGDGIYEQYF
TGTGCCAGCAGGCGAAAGGGGGACGGGATCTACGAGCAGTACTTC
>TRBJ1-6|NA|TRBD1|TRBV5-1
CASSSRDRAPNSPLHF
TGCGCCAGCAGCTCAAGGGACAGGGCCCCTAATTCACCCCTCCACTTT
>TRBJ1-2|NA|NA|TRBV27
CASSLIGFYGYTF
TGTGCCAGCAGTTTAATCGGGTTCTATGGCTACACCTTC
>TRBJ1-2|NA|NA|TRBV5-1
CASSLAGGPWDYGYTF
TGCGCCAGCAGCTTGGCCGGTGGGCCCTGGGACTATGGCTACACCTTC
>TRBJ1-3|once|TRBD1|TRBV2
CAQGDTRSGNTIYF
TGTGCCCAGGGGGACACCCGCTCTGGAAACACCATATATTTT
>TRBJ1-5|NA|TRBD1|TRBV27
CASSWGTGGTSNQPQHF
TGTGCCAGCAGTTGGGGGACAGGGGGAACTAGCAATCAGCCCCAGCATTTT
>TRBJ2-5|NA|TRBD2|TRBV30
CAWVYSGGADETQYF
TGTGCCTGGGTGTATTCGGGAGGGGCTGATGAGACCCAGTACTTC
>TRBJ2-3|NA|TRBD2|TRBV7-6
CASRSAGGTTDTQYF
TGTGCCAGCAGGTCCGCGGGGGGGACCACAGATACGCAGTATTTT
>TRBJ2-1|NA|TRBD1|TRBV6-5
CASSLGTAGYQFF
TGTGCCAGCAGCCTCGGGACAGCTGGATACCAGTTCTTC
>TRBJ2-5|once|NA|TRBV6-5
CASTGQETQYF
TGTGCCAGTACAGGGCAAGAGACCCAGTACTTC
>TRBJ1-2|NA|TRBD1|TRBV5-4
CASNGQGAYGYTF
TGTGCCAGCAACGGACAGGGGGCCTATGGCTACACCTTC
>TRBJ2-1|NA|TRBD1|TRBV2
CASSMTGYNEQFF
TGTGCCAGCAGTATGACAGGGTACAATGAGCAGTTCTTC
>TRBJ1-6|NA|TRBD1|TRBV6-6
CASSLGTGGNSPLHF
TGTGCCAGCAGTCTCGGGACAGGGGGTAATTCACCCCTCCACTTT
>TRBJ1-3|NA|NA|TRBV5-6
CASSLLGPGGQSGNTIYF
TGTGCCAGCAGCTTGTTGGGTCCCGGGGGGCAATCTGGAAACACCATATATTTT
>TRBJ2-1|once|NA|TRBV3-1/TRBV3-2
CASSQDPRVAEQFF
TGTGCCAGCAGCCAAGATCCGAGGGTGGCGGAGCAGTTCTTC
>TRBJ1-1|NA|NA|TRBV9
CASSVVEGRTEAFF
TGTGCCAGCAGCGTAGTGGAGGGACGCACTGAAGCTTTCTTT
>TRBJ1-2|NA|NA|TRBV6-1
CASSEALGGGYGYTF
TGTGCCAGCAGTGAAGCCTTAGGGGGGGGCTATGGCTACACCTTC
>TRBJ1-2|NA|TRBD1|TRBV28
CASSTGGQGRGYTF
TGTGCCAGCAGCACGGGGGGACAGGGTCGGGGCTACACCTTC